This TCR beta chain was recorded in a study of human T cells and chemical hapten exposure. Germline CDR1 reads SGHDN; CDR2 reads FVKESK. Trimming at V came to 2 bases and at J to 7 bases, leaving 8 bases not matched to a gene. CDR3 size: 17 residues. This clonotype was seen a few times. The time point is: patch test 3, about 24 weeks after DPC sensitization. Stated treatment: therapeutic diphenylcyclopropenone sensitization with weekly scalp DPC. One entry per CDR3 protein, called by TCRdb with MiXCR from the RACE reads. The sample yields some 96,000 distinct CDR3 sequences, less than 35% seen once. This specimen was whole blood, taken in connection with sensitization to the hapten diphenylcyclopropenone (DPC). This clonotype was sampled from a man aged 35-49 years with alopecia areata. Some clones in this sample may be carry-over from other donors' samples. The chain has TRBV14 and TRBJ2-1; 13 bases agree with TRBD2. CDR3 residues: CASSQPLLAGGSNEQFF. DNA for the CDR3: TGTGCCAGCAGCCAACCCCTACTAGCGGGAGGGTCAAATGAGCAGTTCTTC.